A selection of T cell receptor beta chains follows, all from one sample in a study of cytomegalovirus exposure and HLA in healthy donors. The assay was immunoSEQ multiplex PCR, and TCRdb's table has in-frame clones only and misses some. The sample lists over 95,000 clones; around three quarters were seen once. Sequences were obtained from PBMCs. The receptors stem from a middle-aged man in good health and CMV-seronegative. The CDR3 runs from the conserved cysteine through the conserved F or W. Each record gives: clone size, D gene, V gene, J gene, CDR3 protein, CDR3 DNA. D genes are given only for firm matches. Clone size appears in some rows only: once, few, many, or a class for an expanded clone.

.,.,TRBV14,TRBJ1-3,CASSQFRGSGNTIYF,TGTGCCAGCAGCCAATTTCGGGGCTCTGGAAACACCATATATTTT
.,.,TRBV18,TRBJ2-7,CASSRPGQAYEQYF,TGTGCCAGCTCACGACCGGGACAAGCCTACGAGCAGTACTTC
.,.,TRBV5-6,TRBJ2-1,CASSRYNEQFF,TGTGCCAGCAGCCGGTACAATGAGCAGTTCTTC
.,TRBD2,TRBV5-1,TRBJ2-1,CASSFVTSGGYNEQFF,TGCGCCAGCAGCTTCGTGACTAGCGGAGGTTACAATGAGCAGTTCTTC
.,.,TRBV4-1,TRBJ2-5,CASSLTIRGGRETQYF,TGCGCCAGCAGCCTTACGATAAGGGGGGGCCGGGAGACCCAGTACTTC
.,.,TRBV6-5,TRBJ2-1,CASSYDRGPYNEQFF,TGTGCCAGCAGTTACGATAGAGGCCCCTACAATGAGCAGTTCTTC
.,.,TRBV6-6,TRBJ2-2,CASSYAGGSNTGELFF,TGTGCCAGCAGTTACGCGGGTGGATCGAACACCGGGGAGCTGTTTTTT
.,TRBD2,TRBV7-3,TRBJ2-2,CASSPRAGGPSTGELFF,TGTGCCAGCAGCCCGCGAGCGGGGGGGCCCAGCACCGGGGAGCTGTTTTTT
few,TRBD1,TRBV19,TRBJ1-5,CASSFPSGQGWISNQPQHF,TGTGCCAGTAGTTTTCCCTCGGGACAGGGGTGGATTAGCAATCAGCCCCAGCATTTT
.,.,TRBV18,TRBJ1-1,CASSPISRNTEAFF,TGTGCCAGCTCCCCCATTAGCAGGAACACTGAAGCTTTCTTT
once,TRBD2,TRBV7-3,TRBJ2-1,CASSVGLAGGENEQFF,TGTGCCAGCAGCGTGGGACTAGCGGGGGGGGAGAATGAGCAGTTCTTC
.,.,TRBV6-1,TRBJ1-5,CASSEIREQPQHF,TGTGCCAGCAGTGAGATCAGGGAACAGCCCCAGCATTTT
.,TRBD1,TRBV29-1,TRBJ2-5,CSVEGDRGRETQYF,TGCAGCGTTGAAGGAGACAGGGGGCGGGAGACCCAGTACTTC
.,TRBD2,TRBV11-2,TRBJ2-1,CASSLGTSGEQFF,TGTGCCAGCAGCTTAGGGACTAGCGGTGAGCAGTTCTTC
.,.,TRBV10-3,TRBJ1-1,CAISERLSQVGKGTEAFF,TGTGCCATCAGTGAACGCCTCTCACAGGTTGGCAAGGGGACTGAAGCTTTCTTT
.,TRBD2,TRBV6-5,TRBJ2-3,CASRDSGRAQDTQYF,TGTGCCAGCAGGGACAGCGGGAGGGCCCAAGATACGCAGTATTTT
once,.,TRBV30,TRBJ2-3,CAWSPHAGALDTQYF,TGTGCCTGGAGTCCCCACGCGGGGGCCTTAGATACGCAGTATTTT
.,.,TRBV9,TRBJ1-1,CASSTLQGNTEAFF,TGTGCCAGCAGCACTCTCCAGGGGAACACTGAAGCTTTCTTT
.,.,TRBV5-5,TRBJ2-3,CASSFLSSDWDTDTQYF,TGTGCCAGCAGCTTCCTCTCTAGCGATTGGGACACAGATACGCAGTATTTT
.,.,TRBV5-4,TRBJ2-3,CASSSGLAASTDTQYF,TGTGCCAGCAGCTCCGGGTTAGCAGCTAGCACAGATACGCAGTATTTT
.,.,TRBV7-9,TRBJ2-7,CSSSHPTGGPGYEQYF,TGTTCCAGCAGCCACCCCACGGGGGGCCCAGGTTACGAGCAGTACTTC
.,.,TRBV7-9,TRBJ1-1,CASSSPSIKEEAFF,TGTGCCAGCAGCTCGCCTAGTATTAAAGAAGAAGCTTTCTTT
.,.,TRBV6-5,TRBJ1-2,CASTPGPTSYGYTF,TGTGCCAGCACCCCAGGGCCAACCTCCTATGGCTACACCTTC
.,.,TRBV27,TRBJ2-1,CASSRYNEQFF,TGTGCCAGCAGTCGTTACAATGAGCAGTTCTTC
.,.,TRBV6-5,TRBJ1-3,CASSYSWTPGNTIYF,TGTGCCAGCAGTTACTCGTGGACACCCGGAAACACCATATATTTT
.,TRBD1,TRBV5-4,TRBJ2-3,CASSRDRAEDTQYF,TGTGCCAGCAGCCGGGACAGGGCTGAAGATACGCAGTATTTT
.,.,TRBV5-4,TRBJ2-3,CASSPRQTSTDTQYF,TGTGCCAGCAGCCCCCGACAGACCAGCACAGATACGCAGTATTTT
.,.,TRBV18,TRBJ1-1,CASSPQTMNTEAFF,TGTGCCAGCTCACCCCAGACAATGAACACTGAAGCTTTCTTT
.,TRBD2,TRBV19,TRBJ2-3,CASSRWGVAGKTDTQYF,TGTGCCAGTAGTCGGTGGGGGGTAGCGGGGAAAACAGATACGCAGTATTTT
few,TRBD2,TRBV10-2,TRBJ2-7,CAGGLAGEGQYF,TGCGCCGGGGGACTAGCGGGAGAGGGGCAGTACTTC
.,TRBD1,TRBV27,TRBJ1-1,CASSLTGAEAFF,TGTGCCAGCAGCCTCACAGGGGCTGAAGCTTTCTTT
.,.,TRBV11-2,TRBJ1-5,CASSPGSGPQHF,TGTGCCAGCAGCCCCGGTTCGGGTCCCCAGCATTTT
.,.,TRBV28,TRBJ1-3,CATLGGFGNTIYF,TGTGCCACCCTTGGGGGGTTCGGAAACACCATATATTTT
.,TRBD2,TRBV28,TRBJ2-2,CAASLSSGMTGELFF,TGTGCCGCCAGTTTATCGAGCGGGATGACCGGGGAGCTGTTTTTT
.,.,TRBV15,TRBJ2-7,CATSRDPEYGQYF,TGTGCCACCAGCAGAGACCCCGAGTACGGGCAGTACTTC
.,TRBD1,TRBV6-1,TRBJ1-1,CASTTGENTEAFF,TGTGCCAGCACGACAGGGGAGAACACTGAAGCTTTCTTT
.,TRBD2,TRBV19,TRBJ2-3,CASRPGGRAKGTDTQYF,TGTGCCAGTAGGCCCGGCGGGAGGGCCAAGGGTACAGATACGCAGTATTTT
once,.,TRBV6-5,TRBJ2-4,CASSYSTALAKNIQYF,TGTGCCAGCAGTTACTCGACAGCACTAGCCAAAAACATTCAGTACTTC
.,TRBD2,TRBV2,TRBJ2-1,CASSEGRAGPKVLSSYNEQFF,TGTGCCAGCAGTGAAGGTCGAGCGGGACCAAAGGTCCTGAGCTCCTACAATGAGCAGTTCTTC
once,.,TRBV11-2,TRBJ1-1,CASSFSGALSAFF,TGTGCCAGCAGCTTCTCAGGGGCCTTGAGTGCTTTCTTT
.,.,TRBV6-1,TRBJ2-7,CASSESWTVAFGYEQYF,TGTGCCAGCAGTGAATCTTGGACAGTCGCCTTTGGGTACGAGCAGTACTTC